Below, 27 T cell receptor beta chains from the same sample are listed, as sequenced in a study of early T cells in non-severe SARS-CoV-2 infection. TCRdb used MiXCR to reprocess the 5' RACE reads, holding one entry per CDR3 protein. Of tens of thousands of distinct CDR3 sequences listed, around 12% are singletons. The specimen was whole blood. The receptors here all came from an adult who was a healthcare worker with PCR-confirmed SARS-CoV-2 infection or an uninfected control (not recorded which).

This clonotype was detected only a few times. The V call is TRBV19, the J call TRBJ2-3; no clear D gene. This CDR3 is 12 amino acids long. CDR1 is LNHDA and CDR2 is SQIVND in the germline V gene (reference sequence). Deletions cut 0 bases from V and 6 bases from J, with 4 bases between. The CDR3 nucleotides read TGTGCCAGTAGTATAGATCAGGATACGCAGTATTTT. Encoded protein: CASSIDQDTQYF.

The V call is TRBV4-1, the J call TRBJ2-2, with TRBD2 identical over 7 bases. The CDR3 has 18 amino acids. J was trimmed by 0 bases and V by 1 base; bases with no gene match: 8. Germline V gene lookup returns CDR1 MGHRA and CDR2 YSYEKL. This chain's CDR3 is CASSQGLLAGANTGELFF. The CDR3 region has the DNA TGCGCCAGCAGCCAAGGGCTCCTCGCGGGAGCGAACACCGGGGAGCTGTTTTTT.

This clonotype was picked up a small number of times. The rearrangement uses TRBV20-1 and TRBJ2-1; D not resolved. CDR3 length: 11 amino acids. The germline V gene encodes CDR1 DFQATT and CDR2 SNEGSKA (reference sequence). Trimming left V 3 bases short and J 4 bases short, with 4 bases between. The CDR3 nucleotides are TGCAGTGCTAGTACTTACAATGAGCAGTTCTTC. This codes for CSASTYNEQFF.

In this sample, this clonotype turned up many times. The DNA of the CDR3 is TGTGCCAGCAGCTCGGACGTGGGCTATGGCTACACCTTC. Its protein is CASSSDVGYGYTF. The chain has TRBV7-9 and TRBJ1-2; no reliable D call. The germline V and J ends were trimmed by 4 bases and 4 bases, with 10 bases remaining between them. The CDR3 has 13 amino acids. CDR1 and CDR2 from the germline V gene are SEHNR and FQNEAQ (reference sequence).

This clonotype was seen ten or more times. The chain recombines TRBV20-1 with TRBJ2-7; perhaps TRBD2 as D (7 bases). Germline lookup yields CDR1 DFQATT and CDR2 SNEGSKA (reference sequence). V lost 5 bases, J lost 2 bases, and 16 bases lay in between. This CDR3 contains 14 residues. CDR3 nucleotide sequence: TGCAGTGCTCGGTCCAGCGGGACAACCTACGAGCAGTACTTC. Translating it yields CSARSSGTTYEQYF.

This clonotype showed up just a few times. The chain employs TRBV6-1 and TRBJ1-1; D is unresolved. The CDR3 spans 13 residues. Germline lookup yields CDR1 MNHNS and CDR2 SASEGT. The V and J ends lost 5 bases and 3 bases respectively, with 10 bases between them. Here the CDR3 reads CASSSNGDTEAFF. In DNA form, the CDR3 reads TGTGCCAGCAGTTCTAACGGGGACACTGAAGCTTTCTTT.

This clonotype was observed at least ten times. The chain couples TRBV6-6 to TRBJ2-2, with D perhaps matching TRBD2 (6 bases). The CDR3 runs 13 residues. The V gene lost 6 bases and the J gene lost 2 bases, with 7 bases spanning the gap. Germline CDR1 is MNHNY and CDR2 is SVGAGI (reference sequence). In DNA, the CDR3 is TGTGCCAGCAGGCGGGATAACACCGGGGAGCTGTTTTTT. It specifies CASRRDNTGELFF.

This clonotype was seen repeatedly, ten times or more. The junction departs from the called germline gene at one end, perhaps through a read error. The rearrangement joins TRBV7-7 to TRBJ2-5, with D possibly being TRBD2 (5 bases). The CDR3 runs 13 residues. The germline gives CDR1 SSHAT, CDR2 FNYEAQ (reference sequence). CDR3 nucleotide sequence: TGTGCTAGCAGCACGGACTTCCAAGAGACCCAGTACTTC. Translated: CASSTDFQETQYF.

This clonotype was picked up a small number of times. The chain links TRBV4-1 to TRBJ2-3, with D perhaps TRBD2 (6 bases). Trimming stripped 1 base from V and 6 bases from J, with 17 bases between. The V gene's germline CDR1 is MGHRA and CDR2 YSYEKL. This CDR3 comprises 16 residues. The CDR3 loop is CASSQGLRDPHDTQYF. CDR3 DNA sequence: TGCGCCAGCAGCCAAGGGCTGCGGGACCCCCATGATACGCAGTATTTT.

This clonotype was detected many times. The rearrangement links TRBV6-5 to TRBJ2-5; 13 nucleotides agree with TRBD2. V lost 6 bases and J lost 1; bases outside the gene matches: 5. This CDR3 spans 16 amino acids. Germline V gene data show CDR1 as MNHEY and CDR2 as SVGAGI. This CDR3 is CASSILAGGSQETQYF. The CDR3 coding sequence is TGTGCCAGCAGCATACTAGCGGGGGGGTCCCAAGAGACCCAGTACTTC.

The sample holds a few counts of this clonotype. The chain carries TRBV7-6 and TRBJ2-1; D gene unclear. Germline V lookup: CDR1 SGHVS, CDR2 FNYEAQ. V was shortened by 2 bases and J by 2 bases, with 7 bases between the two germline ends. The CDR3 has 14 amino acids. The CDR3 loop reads CASSLTPTYNEQFF. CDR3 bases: TGTGCCAGCAGCTTAACCCCTACCTACAATGAGCAGTTCTTC. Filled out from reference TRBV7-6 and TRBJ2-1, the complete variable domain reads GAGVSQSPRYKVTKRGQDVALRCDPISGHVSLYWYRQALGQGPEFLTYFNYEAQQDKSGLPNDRFSAERPEGSISTLTIQRTEQRDSAMYRCASSLTPTYNEQFFGPGTRLTVL.

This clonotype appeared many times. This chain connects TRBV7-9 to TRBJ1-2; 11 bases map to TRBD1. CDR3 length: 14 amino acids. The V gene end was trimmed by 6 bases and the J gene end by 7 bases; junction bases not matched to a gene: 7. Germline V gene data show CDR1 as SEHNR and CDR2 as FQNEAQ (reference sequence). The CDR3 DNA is TGTGCCAGCAGACCGGACAGGGGGCTAAGTGGCTACACCTTC. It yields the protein CASRPDRGLSGYTF.

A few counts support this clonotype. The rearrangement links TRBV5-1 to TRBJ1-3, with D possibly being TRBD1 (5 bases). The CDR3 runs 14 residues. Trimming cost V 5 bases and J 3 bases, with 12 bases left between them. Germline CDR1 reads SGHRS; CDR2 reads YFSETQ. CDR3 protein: CASSGSGHGNTIYF. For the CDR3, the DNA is TGCGCCAGCAGTGGCAGCGGACATGGAAACACCATATATTTT.

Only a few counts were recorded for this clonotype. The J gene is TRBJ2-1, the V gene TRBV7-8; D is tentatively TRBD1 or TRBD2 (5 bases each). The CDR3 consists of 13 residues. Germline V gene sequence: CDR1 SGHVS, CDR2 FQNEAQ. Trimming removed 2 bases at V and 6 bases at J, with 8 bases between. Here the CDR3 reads CASSLTGGNEQFF. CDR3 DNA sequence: TGTGCCAGCAGCTTAACTGGGGGCAATGAGCAGTTCTTC.

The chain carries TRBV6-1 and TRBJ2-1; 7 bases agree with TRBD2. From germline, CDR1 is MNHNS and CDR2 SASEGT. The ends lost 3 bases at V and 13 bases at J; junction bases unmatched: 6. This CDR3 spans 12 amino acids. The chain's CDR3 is CASSEPGTTQFF. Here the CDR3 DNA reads TGTGCCAGCAGTGAGCCCGGGACTACCCAGTTCTTC.

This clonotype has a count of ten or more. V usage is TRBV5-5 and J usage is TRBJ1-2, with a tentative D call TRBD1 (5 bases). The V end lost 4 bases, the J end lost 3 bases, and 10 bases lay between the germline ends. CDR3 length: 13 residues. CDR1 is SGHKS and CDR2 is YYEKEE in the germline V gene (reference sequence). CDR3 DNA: TGTGCCAGCAGCCCGGACATGGACTATGGCTACACCTTC. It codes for CASSPDMDYGYTF.

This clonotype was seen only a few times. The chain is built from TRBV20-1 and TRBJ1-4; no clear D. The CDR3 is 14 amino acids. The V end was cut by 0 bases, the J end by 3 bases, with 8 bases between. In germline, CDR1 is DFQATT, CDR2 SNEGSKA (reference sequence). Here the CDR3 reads CSARDVQSNEKLFF. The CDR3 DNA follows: TGCAGTGCTAGAGATGTCCAGTCTAATGAAAAACTGTTTTTT.

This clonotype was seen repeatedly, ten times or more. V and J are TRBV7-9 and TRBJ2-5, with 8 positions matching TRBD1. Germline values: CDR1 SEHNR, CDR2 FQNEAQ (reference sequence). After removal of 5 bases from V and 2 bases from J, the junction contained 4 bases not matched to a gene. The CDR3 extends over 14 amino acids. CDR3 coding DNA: TGTGCCAGCAGCGACGGGACAGGACAAGAGACCCAGTACTTC. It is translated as CASSDGTGQETQYF.

The CDR3 is CASSPTPGTGLGEQFF. For the CDR3, the DNA is TGTGCCAGCAGCCCCACTCCCGGGACAGGTCTCGGGGAGCAGTTCTTC. The chain combines TRBV9 with TRBJ2-1; 8 bases map to TRBD1. Germline V CDR1 and CDR2: SGDLS, YYNGEE. The CDR3 consists of 16 residues. V trimming: 4 bases; J trimming: 10 bases; junction bases outside the gene matches: 16.

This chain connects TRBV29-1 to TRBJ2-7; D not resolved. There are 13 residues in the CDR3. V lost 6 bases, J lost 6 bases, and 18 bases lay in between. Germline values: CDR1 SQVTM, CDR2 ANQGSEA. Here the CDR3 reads CSVKRVVSPEQYF. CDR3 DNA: TGCAGCGTCAAAAGGGTGGTGAGCCCCGAGCAGTACTTC.

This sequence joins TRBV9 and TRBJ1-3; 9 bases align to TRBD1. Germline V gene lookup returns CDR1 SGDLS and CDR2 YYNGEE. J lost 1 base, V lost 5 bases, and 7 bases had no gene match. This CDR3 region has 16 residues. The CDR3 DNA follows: TGTGCCAGCAGTCTAGAGGGACAGGGTTCTGGAAACACCATATATTTT. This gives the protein CASSLEGQGSGNTIYF.

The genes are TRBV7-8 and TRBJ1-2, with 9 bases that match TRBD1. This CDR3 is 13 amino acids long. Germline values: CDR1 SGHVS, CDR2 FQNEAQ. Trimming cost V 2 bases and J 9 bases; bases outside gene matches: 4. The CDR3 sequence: CASSLNRGLSYTF. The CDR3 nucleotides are TGTGCCAGCAGCTTAAACAGGGGGCTGAGCTACACCTTC.

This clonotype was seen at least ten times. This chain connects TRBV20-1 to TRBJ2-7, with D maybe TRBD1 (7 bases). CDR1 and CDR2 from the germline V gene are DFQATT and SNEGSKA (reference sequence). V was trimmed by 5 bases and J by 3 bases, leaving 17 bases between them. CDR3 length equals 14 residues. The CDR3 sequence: CSAPARQGGYEQYF. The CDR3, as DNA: TGCAGTGCTCCTGCTAGACAGGGAGGCTACGAGCAGTACTTC.

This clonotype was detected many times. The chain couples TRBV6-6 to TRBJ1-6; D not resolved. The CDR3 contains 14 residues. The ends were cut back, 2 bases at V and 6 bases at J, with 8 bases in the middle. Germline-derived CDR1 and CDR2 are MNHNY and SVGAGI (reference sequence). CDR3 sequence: CASSYAVGNSPLHF. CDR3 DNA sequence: TGTGCCAGCAGTTACGCGGTGGGTAATTCACCCCTCCACTTT.

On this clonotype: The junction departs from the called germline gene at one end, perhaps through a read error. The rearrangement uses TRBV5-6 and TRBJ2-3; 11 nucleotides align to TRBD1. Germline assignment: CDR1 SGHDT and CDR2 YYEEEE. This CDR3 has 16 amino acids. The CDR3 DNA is TGTGCCAGCAGCTTCCGGACAGGGGGCGGCACAGGTACGCAGTATTTT. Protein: CASSFRTGGGTGTQYF. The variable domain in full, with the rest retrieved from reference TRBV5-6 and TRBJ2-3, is DAGVTQSPTHLIKTRGQQVTLRCSPKSGHDTVSWYQQALGQGPQFIFQYYEEEERQRGNFPDRFSGHQFPNYSSELNVNALLLGDSALYLCASSFRTGGGTGTQYFGPGTRLTVL.

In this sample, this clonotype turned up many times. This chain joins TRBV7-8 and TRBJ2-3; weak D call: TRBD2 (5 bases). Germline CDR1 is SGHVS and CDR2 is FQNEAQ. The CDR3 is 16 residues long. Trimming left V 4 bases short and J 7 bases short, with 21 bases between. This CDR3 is CASSSPRGFQPNTQYF. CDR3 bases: TGTGCCAGCAGCTCTCCTCGGGGTTTCCAGCCAAATACGCAGTATTTT. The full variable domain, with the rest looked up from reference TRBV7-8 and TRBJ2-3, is GAGVSQSPRYKVAKRGQDVALRCDPISGHVSLFWYQQALGQGPEFLTYFQNEAQLDKSGLPSDRFFAERPEGSVSTLKIQRTQQEDSAVYLCASSSPRGFQPNTQYFGPGTRLTVL.

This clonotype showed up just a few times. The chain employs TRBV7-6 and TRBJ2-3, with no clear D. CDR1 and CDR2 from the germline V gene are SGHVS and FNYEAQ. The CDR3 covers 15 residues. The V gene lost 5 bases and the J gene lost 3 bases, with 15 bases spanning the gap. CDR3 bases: TGTGCCAGCAGCCCGCAGAAAGGGTCAACAGATACGCAGTATTTT. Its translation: CASSPQKGSTDTQYF.